This T cell receptor beta chain appears in the sequencing data of a study of blood T cell repertoires in COVID-19. This CDR3 contains 14 residues. V lost 2 bases to trimming and J lost 5 bases, with 13 bases between them. The V gene's germline CDR1 is SGHTS and CDR2 YDEGEE. All enrollees were roughly 18 to 89 years old and from approximately 25 US areas. Researchers sorted participants into cohorts using their self-reported clinical history. In the original analysis: It was from reference gene primer amplification that nucleated cell counts were estimated. Method: immunoSEQ multiplex PCR; TCRdb's copy keeps in-frame clones and lacks some. That table supplies the V and J calls and clone size; D and trimming were determined from the DNA. The repertoire holds 200,000 to 250,000 clones, with more than 75% as singletons. This clone has ten or more counts. Distinct nucleotide sequences in the sample also encode this CDR3.

The sequencing sample was made of PBMCs or T cells enriched from blood (not recorded which). V is TRBV5-8 and J is TRBJ1-1, with a weak D call TRBD1 (6 bases). The receptor comes from a woman aged 45-65 years who had recovered from COVID-19. CDR3 bases: TGTGCCAGCAGCTTAGGCCAGGGGTGGACTGAAGCTTTCTTT. Its translation: CASSLGQGWTEAFF.